This T cell receptor beta chain originates from a study of T cells in tuberculosis. Study-level background: CD1B tetramers identified T cells specific for mycobacterial lipid GMM.

The CDR3 extends over 12 amino acids. Germline V gene lookup returns CDR1 LNHDA and CDR2 SQIVND (reference sequence). V lost 3 bases and J lost 4, with 6 bases in between. Chain pairing is unknown; alpha and beta were sequenced separately. Clones were sequenced by immunoSEQ multiplex PCR, and TCRdb holds only the in-frame ones, with some missing. The sample shows some 90,000 clones, approximately 90% of them seen only once. Thawed, overnight-rested PBMC were stained with GMM-loaded CD1B tetramer, viability dye and anti-CD3, then sorted. The lipid loaded on the CD1B tetramers was C32 glucose monomycolate from Rhodococcus equi. PBMC for tetramer sorting were first depleted of CD14-expressing monocytes. Each donor contributed roughly 100,000 sorted tetramer-negative cells.

The chain combines TRBV19 with TRBJ1-1; D is ambiguous. What was sequenced was CD1b-GMM tetramer-negative cells sorted from PBMCs. The TCR comes from an adult woman with latent tuberculosis. The CDR3 is CASSMEGTEAFF. CDR3 DNA sequence: TGTGCCAGTAGTATGGAGGGCACTGAAGCTTTCTTT.